This TCR beta chain appears in the sequencing data of a study of blood T cell repertoires in COVID-19. V dropped 3 bases and J dropped 1 base, with 18 bases sitting between them. In germline, CDR1 is MNHEY, CDR2 SMNVEV (reference sequence). The CDR3 runs to 17 residues. Method: immunoSEQ multiplex PCR; TCRdb's copy keeps in-frame clones and lacks some. The sample holds about 210,000 clones, around four fifths seen once. Sequenced material: peripheral blood. The chain has TRBV27 and TRBJ2-5; the D is unclear. This sequence originates from a man in his sixties with COVID-19, enrolled during active disease. DNA of the CDR3: TGTGCCAGCAGTTTCGCCCCCTATGCGGTGGGCCAAGAGACCCAGTACTTC. Its translation is CASSFAPYAVGQETQYF.